This T cell receptor (beta chain) originates from a study of CD8+CD57+ T cells in acquired aplastic anemia. Study details: The sorted CD4+ and CD8+ cells yielded an average around 3 ug of DNA.

This clonotype was recorded a few times. Its antigen remains unknown. The study profiled TCR beta VDJ and CDR3 using genomic DNA as template. TCRdb reprocessed the reads with MiXCR, giving one entry per CDR3 protein. In the table there are about 470,000 distinct CDR3 sequences, around a third of which are singletons. Patients chosen for sequencing had CD8+CD57+ cells that had expanded, as shown by flow cytometry. No therapy had been given to the patients at the time of blood sampling. The study's findings and limits: Between patients and controls, around 30 CD8+ CDR3 sequences were found in common. Controls did not differ significantly from patients in CD8+ Simpson's diversity.

The germline V gene encodes CDR1 LGHNT and CDR2 FRNRAP. This CDR3 has 13 amino acids. Trimming left V 5 bases short and J 4 bases short, with 8 bases between. The receptor was derived from a human donor with aplastic anemia. The sample consisted of sorted CD4+, CD8+, or CD8+CD57+ T cells (not recorded which) from PBMCs. This chain connects TRBV12-5 to TRBJ2-2, with D possibly called TRBD1 or TRBD2 (5 bases each). Written as DNA, the CDR3 is TGTGCTAGTGGTCGGGACGTCACCGGGGAGCTGTTTTTT. Protein product: CASGRDVTGELFF.